The rows below give T cell receptor beta chains drawn from one sample of a study of shared clonotypes between healthy human individuals. Some clones are missing from TCRdb's copy, which holds only in-frame ones; the method was immunoSEQ multiplex PCR. Among about a million clones listed, about 75% were seen once. The sample was memory CD4+ T cells sorted from blood. Source of these receptors: a man between 18 and 29 years old in good health. CDR3s include the opening cysteine and the closing phenylalanine or tryptophan. Fields, in order: clone size, D gene, V gene, J gene, CDR3 protein, CDR3 DNA. A D gene is named only where the DNA matches it firmly. Some rows have no size entry. The others give once, few or many, or a class for an expanded clone.

>few|.|TRBV6-1|TRBJ1-2
CASSVRREAGYTF
TGTGCCAGCAGTGTCCGGCGGGAGGCGGGCTACACCTTC
>.|.|TRBV6-5|TRBJ2-7
CASSYSRRGDYEQYF
TGTGCCAGCAGTTACTCGCGGCGGGGAGACTACGAGCAGTACTTC
>.|.|TRBV5-1|TRBJ2-3
CASSVGSSITDTQYF
TGCGCCAGCAGCGTGGGGTCCTCCATCACAGATACGCAGTATTTT
>.|.|TRBV5-6|TRBJ1-5
CASSLMTGTGNQPQHF
TGTGCCAGCAGCTTGATGACAGGTACGGGGAATCAGCCCCAGCATTTT
>.|TRBD1|TRBV2|TRBJ1-1
CASSEGGQRAFF
TGTGCCAGCAGTGAAGGGGGACAGAGAGCTTTCTTT
>.|.|TRBV6-1|TRBJ1-5
CASSETGGNQPQHF
TGTGCCAGCAGTGAAACTGGGGGCAATCAGCCCCAGCATTTT
>few|.|TRBV7-9|TRBJ2-2
CASSLTLAVTGELFF
TGTGCCAGCAGCTTAACACTAGCTGTCACCGGGGAGCTGTTTTTT
>.|.|TRBV18|TRBJ1-4
CASSPQGDSGGKLFF
TGTGCCAGCTCACCTCAGGGTGATTCCGGAGGAAAACTGTTTTTT
>.|.|TRBV5-6|TRBJ2-2
CASSIRAGHGELFF
TGTGCCAGCAGCATCCGGGCCGGCCACGGGGAGCTGTTTTTT
>.|.|TRBV7-2|TRBJ2-3
CASSLGITDTQYF
TGTGCCAGCAGCTTAGGAATCACAGATACGCAGTATTTT
>.|.|TRBV9|TRBJ1-3
CASSVATGSGNTIYF
TGTGCCAGCAGCGTAGCTACAGGCTCTGGAAACACCATATATTTT
>.|TRBD1|TRBV7-9|TRBJ2-7
CASSFGVTGQGYEQYF
TGTGCCAGCAGCTTCGGCGTCACGGGACAGGGTTACGAGCAGTACTTC
>.|TRBD1|TRBV19|TRBJ1-4
CASSTGRQGEKLFF
TGTGCCAGTAGTACGGGGAGACAGGGGGAAAAACTGTTTTTT
>.|TRBD1|TRBV7-2|TRBJ2-7
CASSWQGAASYEQYF
TGTGCCAGCAGCTGGCAGGGGGCGGCCTCCTACGAGCAGTACTTC
>.|TRBD1|TRBV5-1|TRBJ2-7
CASSSSGTGVLEQYF
TGCGCCAGCAGCTCATCCGGGACAGGGGTCTTAGAGCAGTACTTC
>.|TRBD1|TRBV11-2|TRBJ1-2
CASSLDRVDGYTF
TGTGCCAGCAGTTTGGACAGGGTCGATGGCTACACCTTC
>few|.|TRBV10-3|TRBJ2-7
CAIREDGGSSYEQYF
TGTGCCATCAGGGAAGACGGAGGCTCCTCGTACGAGCAGTACTTC
>.|.|TRBV13|TRBJ2-2
CASRPRGWALENTGELFF
TGTGCCAGCAGGCCCAGAGGGTGGGCCCTTGAGAACACCGGGGAGCTGTTTTTT
>.|.|TRBV10-3|TRBJ2-5
CAISELTGSGTQYF
TGTGCCATCAGTGAGTTAACAGGTTCGGGGACCCAGTACTTC
>.|.|TRBV14|TRBJ2-7
CASSQGVGREYF
TGTGCCAGCAGCCAAGGGGTAGGTCGGGAGTACTTT
>.|TRBD1|TRBV27|TRBJ2-3
CASGFVPPGTVGLDTQYF
TGTGCCAGCGGTTTTGTTCCCCCCGGGACAGTGGGGTTAGATACGCAGTATTTT
>once|TRBD1|TRBV7-9|TRBJ1-4
CASSLRQGSEKLFF
TGTGCCAGCAGCCTACGACAGGGAAGTGAAAAACTGTTTTTT
>.|TRBD2|TRBV9|TRBJ2-5
CASSESSGTETQYF
TGTGCCAGCAGCGAATCTAGCGGGACAGAGACCCAGTACTTC
>.|.|TRBV19|TRBJ2-5
CASSLANQMGTQYF
TGTGCCAGTAGCCTAGCGAACCAGATGGGGACCCAGTACTTC